A single sample is the source of the 14 T cell receptor beta chains below, sequenced in a study of T-cell reconstitution after alpha-beta-depleted transplantation in children. Preparation of the TCRbeta library was carried out with unique molecular identifiers. One entry per CDR3 protein, called by TCRdb with MiXCR from the PCR reads. The sample carries hundreds of thousands of distinct CDR3 sequences, 13% recorded once. The sample was PBMCs, mostly from graft donor cells, taken 360 days after TCRalphabeta/CD19-depleted stem cell transplant. The receptors derive from a male patient younger than 18 who had a stem cell transplant for acute myeloid leukemia, so the T cells may come from the graft donor.

This clonotype was recorded many times. This rearrangement joins TRBV28 to TRBJ2-7; 11 bases map to TRBD2. Germline assignment: CDR1 MDHEN and CDR2 SYDVKM. The CDR3 sequence is 16 residues long. V gave up 5 bases and J gave up 4 bases; unmatched junction bases: 10. The CDR3 spells CASSRPLAGGVYEQYF. In nucleotides, the CDR3 is TGTGCCAGCAGTCGACCGCTAGCGGGAGGTGTGTACGAGCAGTACTTC.

J is TRBJ2-1 and V is TRBV30; weak D call: TRBD2 (6 bases). CDR3 length: 13 amino acids. V lost 0 bases, J lost 8 bases, and 11 bases lay in between. Germline V gene data show CDR1 as GTSNPN and CDR2 as SVGIG (reference sequence). In DNA form, the CDR3 reads TGTGCCTGGAGTGTCGGGGGACTCTATGAGCAGTTCTTC. Amino acids: CAWSVGGLYEQFF.

The sample holds a few counts of this clonotype. V and J are TRBV18 and TRBJ2-7; D may be TRBD1 or TRBD2 (5 bases each). Trimming cost V 1 base and J 3 bases, with 7 bases left between them. This CDR3 spans 13 amino acids. The germline V gene encodes CDR1 KGHSH and CDR2 LQKENI. This CDR3 reads CASSPRDHYEQYF. For the CDR3, the DNA is TGTGCCAGCTCACCACGGGACCACTACGAGCAGTACTTC.

This clonotype was detected only a few times. The rearrangement joins TRBV5-1 to TRBJ2-3; 8 bases map to TRBD1. This CDR3 is built from 18 residues. Germline V CDR1 and CDR2: SGHRS, YFSETQ. V was clipped by 0 bases and J by 1 base; unmatched bases: 10. The CDR3 DNA reads as TGCGCCAGCAGCTTGGAAGGGGACAGGAGGGCTCGCACAGATACGCAGTATTTT. This sequence encodes CASSLEGDRRARTDTQYF. The full variable domain, in which reference TRBV5-1 and TRBJ2-3 provide the parts outside the CDR3, is KAGVTQTPRYLIKTRGQQVTLSCSPISGHRSVSWYQQTPGQGLQFLFEYFSETQRNKGNFPGRFSGRQFSNSRSEMNVSTLELGDSALYLCASSLEGDRRARTDTQYFGPGTRLTVL.

The V gene is TRBV10-3, the J gene TRBJ2-5; no clear D. Looked up from germline, CDR1 is ENHRY and CDR2 is SYGVKD. V shed 0 bases and J shed 3 bases, with 5 bases lying between them. This CDR3 has 13 amino acids. CDR3 sequence reads: CAISESWEETQYF. Written as DNA, the CDR3 is TGTGCCATCAGTGAGTCGTGGGAAGAGACCCAGTACTTC.

The chain uses TRBV24-1 and TRBJ2-7; the D is unclear. CDR1 is KGHDR, CDR2 SFDVKD, per germline. The CDR3 is made up of 17 amino acids. Trimming removed 4 bases at V and 9 bases at J, with 27 bases between. CDR3 nucleotides: TGTGCCACCAGTGAGCCCCTCCGGACCACCCTCCCACGAGGGCAGTACTTC. Protein sequence: CATSEPLRTTLPRGQYF.

This clonotype was detected many times. The V and J genes are TRBV7-6 and TRBJ2-1, with TRBD2 identical over 8 bases. Germline lookup yields CDR1 SGHVS and CDR2 FNYEAQ. The junction had 9 bases not matched to a gene; V was cut back by 3 bases and J by 5 bases. CDR3 length equals 16 residues. Here the CDR3 DNA reads TGTGCCAGCAGCTTCCTAAGCGGGAGCGGCGACAATGAGCAGTTCTTC. This encodes CASSFLSGSGDNEQFF.

This chain uses TRBV10-3 with TRBJ1-1, with 8 nucleotides matching TRBD1. J was trimmed by 0 bases and V by 5 bases; bases with no gene match: 11. The CDR3 totals 17 residues. Germline assignment: CDR1 ENHRY and CDR2 SYGVKD. CDR3 DNA: TGTGCCATCAGTTTCGTTTGGACAGGGAATATGAACACTGAAGCTTTCTTT. It is translated as CAISFVWTGNMNTEAFF.

This clonotype was observed a few times. The chain combines TRBV7-2 with TRBJ2-1; D is unclear. Trimming cost V 7 bases and J 9 bases, with 16 bases left between them. CDR3 length: 13 amino acids. CDR1 SGHTA and CDR2 FQGNSA come from the germline V gene. The CDR3 region is CASTPLRIGEQFF. The CDR3 DNA is TGTGCCAGCACCCCGCTACGCATCGGTGAGCAGTTCTTC.

This clonotype was recorded many times. The chain couples TRBV7-2 to TRBJ2-7; 8 positions agree with TRBD2. The junction had 12 bases not matched to a gene; V was cut back by 6 bases and J by 2 bases. The CDR3 totals 16 residues. Germline-derived CDR1 and CDR2 are SGHTA and FQGNSA. The CDR3: CASRLDPGLVPYEQYF. CDR3 bases: TGTGCCAGCAGGCTTGACCCGGGACTAGTTCCCTACGAGCAGTACTTC.

This clonotype was counted a few times. The rearrangement uses TRBV3-1 and TRBJ2-3; 11 bases match TRBD2. V shed 0 bases and J 1 base; nucleotides not matched to a gene: 6. Germline V gives CDR1 LGHDT, CDR2 YNNKEL (reference sequence). The length of the CDR3 is 18 residues. In DNA, the CDR3 is TGTGCCAGCAGCCAAGATCAGCTAGCGGGAGGCCGCACAGATACGCAGTATTTT. It codes for CASSQDQLAGGRTDTQYF.

The V gene is TRBV13, the J gene TRBJ2-2; the D is unclear. The CDR3 runs 13 residues. The V gene lost 4 bases and the J gene lost 5 bases, with 8 bases spanning the gap. Germline CDR1 PRHDT, CDR2 FYEKMQ (reference sequence). CDR3 sequence (DNA): TGTGCCAGCAGCTGGGCGTATACCGGGGAGCTGTTTTTT. Protein product: CASSWAYTGELFF.

This clonotype was seen a few times. V usage is TRBV15 and J usage is TRBJ2-3; D is unresolved. V was clipped by 0 bases and J by 2 bases, with 15 bases between them. Germline values: CDR1 LNHNV, CDR2 YYDKDF (reference sequence). The CDR3 runs 17 residues. Here the CDR3 reads CATSRESATEDTDTQYF. The CDR3 bases are TGTGCCACCAGCAGAGAATCCGCGACGGAAGACACAGATACGCAGTATTTT.

The gene calls are TRBV9 and TRBJ2-3, with 8 bases fitting TRBD2. V shed 3 bases, J shed 0 bases, and the junction held 6 bases outside the gene matches. CDR3 length: 16 amino acids. Germline V gene data show CDR1 as SGDLS and CDR2 as YYNGEE. DNA of the CDR3: TGTGCCAGCAGCGACCGGACTAGCCGTAGCACAGATACGCAGTATTTT. Protein product: CASSDRTSRSTDTQYF.